Given below is one TCR beta chain in context. Its antigen is not identified. The data derive from a study of blood T cells in healthy people across ages. Study-level points and caveats: Whereas aged donors had fewer naive CD4+ cells, long-lived donors had more of them and higher diversity. From one million sequenced T cells, diversity estimates were lower bounds.

For the second PCR, which ran for 7 to 11 cycles, a sample-barcoded 5' primer and a J-beta primer mix were used. TCRdb reprocessed the 5' RACE reads via MiXCR and lists one record per CDR3 protein. The data show over a million distinct CDR3 sequences, with under 45% seen just once and approximately 17% held by the top ten. Each sample gave at least 7 million isolated PBMCs. The sequence was obtained from a woman in her sixties or seventies in good health. The sequencing sample was made of blood.

Here the CDR3 DNA reads TGTGCCAGCAGCCAAGATATTGGCCTCTTATCAGGTGCAGATACGCAGTATTTT. Protein: CASSQDIGLLSGADTQYF. The chain couples TRBV3-1 to TRBJ2-3; D not resolved. The germline CDR1 and CDR2 sequences are LGHDT and YNNKEL (reference sequence). This CDR3 has 18 residues. Trimming pared 0 bases from V and 4 bases from J, leaving 20 bases between.